The sequence of this T cell receptor beta chain was determined in a study of T cells in Graves' hyperthyroidism and ophthalmopathy. Notes on the study in general: Ophthalmopathy cases were set apart from stable hyperthyroidism by a 13 V-J model. Among clonotypes expanded in thyroid above 0.001, most were also found in blood.

Fresh 10 ml peripheral blood yielded PBMCs. The sample holds many counts of this clonotype. The antigen remains unidentified. Researchers amplified the TCR beta CDR3 regions from RNA transcripts. The HTBI set primed first-round TCR CDR3 RT-PCR. MiXCR, applied by TCRdb to the multiplex PCR reads, yields one record per CDR3 protein. Here the sample spans around 350,000 distinct CDR3 sequences, about 13% being singletons. V was pared by 2 bases and J by 6 bases, with 8 bases between. The CDR3 is made up of 13 amino acids. Germline V gene lookup returns CDR1 MNHEY and CDR2 SVGAGI. The sample was blood. This chain uses TRBV6-5 with TRBJ2-1; D is unresolved. The sequence came from a woman aged 18-29 years with Graves' hyperthyroidism. The CDR3 loop reads CASSYTITNEQFF. The CDR3 nucleotides read TGTGCCAGCAGTTACACCATCACCAATGAGCAGTTCTTC.